The clone carrying this TCR beta chain came up a few times. Its antigen is not identified. This specimen belongs to a study of response to subunit inactivated influenza vaccine. One entry per CDR3 protein results from TCRdb running MiXCR on the RT-PCR reads. This sample has a few hundred thousand distinct CDR3 sequences, with roughly 7.6% found just once. V was shortened by 5 bases and J by 4 bases, with 11 bases between the two germline ends. Per germline, CDR1 LNHNV and CDR2 YYDKDF (reference sequence). The CDR3 consists of 13 residues. Study-wide results and caveats: Authors proposed each seasonal influenza vaccination draws in few new T cells.

The sequenced sample was PBMCs from blood, obtained roughly 24 months after vaccination. V gene TRBV15 combines with J gene TRBJ1-2; D call uncertain. The receptor's source is a man in his fifties or sixties who received an inactivated influenza vaccine. This CDR3 is CATSPGSAYGYTF. In nucleotides, the CDR3 is TGTGCCACCAGCCCCGGGAGTGCCTATGGCTACACCTTC.